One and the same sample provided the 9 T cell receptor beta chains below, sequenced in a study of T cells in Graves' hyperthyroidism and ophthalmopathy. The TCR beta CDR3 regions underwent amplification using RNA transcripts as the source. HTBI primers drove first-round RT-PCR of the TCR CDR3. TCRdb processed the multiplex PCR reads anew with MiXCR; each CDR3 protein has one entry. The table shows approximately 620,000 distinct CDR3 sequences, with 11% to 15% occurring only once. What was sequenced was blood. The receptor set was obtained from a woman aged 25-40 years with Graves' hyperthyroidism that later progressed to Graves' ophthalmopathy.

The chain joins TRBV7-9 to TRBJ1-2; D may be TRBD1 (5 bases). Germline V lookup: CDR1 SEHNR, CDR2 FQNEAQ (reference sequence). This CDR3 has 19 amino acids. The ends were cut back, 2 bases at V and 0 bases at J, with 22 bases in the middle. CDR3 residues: CASSLLPNRWDGANYGYTF. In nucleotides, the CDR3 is TGTGCCAGCAGCTTACTCCCTAACCGTTGGGACGGCGCTAACTATGGCTACACCTTC. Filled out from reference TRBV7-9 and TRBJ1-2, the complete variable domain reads DTGVSQNPRHKITKRGQNVTFRCDPISEHNRLYWYRQTLGQGPEFLTYFQNEAQLEKSRLLSDRFSAERPKGSFSTLEIQRTEQGDSAMYLCASSLLPNRWDGANYGYTFGSGTRLTVV.

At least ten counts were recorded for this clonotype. The CDR3 DNA sequence: TGTGCCAGCGGCACCCGGGACTACTACACAGATACGCAGTATTTT. Amino acids: CASGTRDYYTDTQYF. The rearrangement joins TRBV6-2 or TRBV6-3 to TRBJ2-3, with 7 bases matching TRBD2. The CDR3 is 15 residues long. CDR1 and CDR2 (germline): MNHEY, SVGEGT. With 8 bases clipped from V and 2 bases from J, the junction kept 10 bases outside the gene matches.

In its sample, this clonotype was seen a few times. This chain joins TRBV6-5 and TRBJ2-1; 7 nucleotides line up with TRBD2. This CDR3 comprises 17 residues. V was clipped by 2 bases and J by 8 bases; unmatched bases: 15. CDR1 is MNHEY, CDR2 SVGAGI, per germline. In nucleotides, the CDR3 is TGTGCCAGCAGTTACCGGAGAGCTCGCGGGAGATTATATGAGCAGTTCTTC. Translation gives CASSYRRARGRLYEQFF.

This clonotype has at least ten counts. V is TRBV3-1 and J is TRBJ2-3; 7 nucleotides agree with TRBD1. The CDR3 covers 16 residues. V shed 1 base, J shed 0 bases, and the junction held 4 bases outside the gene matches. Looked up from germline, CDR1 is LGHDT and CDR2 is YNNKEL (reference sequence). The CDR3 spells CASSQARGFSTDTQYF. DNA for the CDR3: TGTGCCAGCAGCCAAGCCAGGGGGTTCAGCACAGATACGCAGTATTTT.

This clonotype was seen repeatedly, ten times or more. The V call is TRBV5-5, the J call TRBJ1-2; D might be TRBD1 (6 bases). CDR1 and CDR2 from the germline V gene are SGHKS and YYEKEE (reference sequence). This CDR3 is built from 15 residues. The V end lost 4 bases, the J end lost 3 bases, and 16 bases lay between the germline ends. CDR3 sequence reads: CASSPTTGPDYGYTF. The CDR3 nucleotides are TGTGCCAGCAGCCCTACGACAGGACCTGACTATGGCTACACCTTC.

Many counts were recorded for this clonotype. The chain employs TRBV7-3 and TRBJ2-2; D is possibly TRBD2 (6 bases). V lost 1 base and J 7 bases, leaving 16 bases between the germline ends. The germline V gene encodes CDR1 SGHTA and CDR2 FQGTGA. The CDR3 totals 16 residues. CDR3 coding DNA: TGTGCCAGCAGCTTAATGGAGGGAGGAGCCAACGGGGAGCTGTTTTTT. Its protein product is CASSLMEGGANGELFF.

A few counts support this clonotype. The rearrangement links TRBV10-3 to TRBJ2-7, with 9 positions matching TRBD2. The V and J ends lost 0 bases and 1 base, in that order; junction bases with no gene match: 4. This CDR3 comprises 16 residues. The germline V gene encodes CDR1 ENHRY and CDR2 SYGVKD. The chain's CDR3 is CAISESRLAGSYEQYF. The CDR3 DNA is TGTGCCATCAGTGAGTCGCGGCTAGCGGGGTCCTACGAGCAGTACTTC.

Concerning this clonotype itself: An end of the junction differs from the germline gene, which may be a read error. The CDR3 nucleotides are TGTGCCAGCAGCTCGCATCAGGGGGCTGGATCCTACGATCAGTACTTC. Encoded protein: CASSSHQGAGSYDQYF. The chain has TRBV11-3 and TRBJ2-7; TRBD1 matches at 8 bases. Germline CDR1 and CDR2: SGHNT and YENEEA. This CDR3 is built from 16 residues.

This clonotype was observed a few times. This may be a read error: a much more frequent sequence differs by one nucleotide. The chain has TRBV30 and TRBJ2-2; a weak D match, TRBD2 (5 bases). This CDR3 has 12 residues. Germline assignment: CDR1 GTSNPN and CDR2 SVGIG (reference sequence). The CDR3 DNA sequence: TGTGCCTGGAGTGCAAGCCCCGGGGAGCCGTTTTTT. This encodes CAWSASPGEPFF.